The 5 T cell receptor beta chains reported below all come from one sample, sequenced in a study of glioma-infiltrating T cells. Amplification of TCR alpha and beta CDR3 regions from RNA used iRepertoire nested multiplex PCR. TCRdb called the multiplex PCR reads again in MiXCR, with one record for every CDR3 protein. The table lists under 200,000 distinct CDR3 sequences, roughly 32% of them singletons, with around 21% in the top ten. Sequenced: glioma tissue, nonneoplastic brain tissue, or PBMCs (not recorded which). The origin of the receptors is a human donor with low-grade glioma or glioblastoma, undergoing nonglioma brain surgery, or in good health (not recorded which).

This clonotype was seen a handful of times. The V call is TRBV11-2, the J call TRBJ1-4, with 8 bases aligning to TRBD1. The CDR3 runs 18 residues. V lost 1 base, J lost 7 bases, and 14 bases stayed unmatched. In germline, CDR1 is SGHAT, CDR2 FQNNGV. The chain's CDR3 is CASSLGLRGGGTGEKLFF. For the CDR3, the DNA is TGTGCCAGCAGCTTAGGTCTCCGTGGGGGAGGGACAGGTGAAAAACTGTTTTTT.

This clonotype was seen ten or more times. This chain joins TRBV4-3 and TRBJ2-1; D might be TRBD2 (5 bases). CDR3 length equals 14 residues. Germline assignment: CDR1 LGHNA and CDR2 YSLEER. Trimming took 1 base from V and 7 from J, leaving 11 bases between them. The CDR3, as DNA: TGCGCCAGCAGCCAAGGACTAACCTTAAATGAGCAGTTCTTC. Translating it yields CASSQGLTLNEQFF.

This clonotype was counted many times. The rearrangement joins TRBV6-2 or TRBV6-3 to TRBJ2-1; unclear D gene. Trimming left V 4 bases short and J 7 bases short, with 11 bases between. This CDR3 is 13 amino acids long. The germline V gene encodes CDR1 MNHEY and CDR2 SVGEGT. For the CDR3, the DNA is TGTGCCAGCAGTTCGGACCTTAGGAATGAGCAGTTCTTC. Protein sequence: CASSSDLRNEQFF.

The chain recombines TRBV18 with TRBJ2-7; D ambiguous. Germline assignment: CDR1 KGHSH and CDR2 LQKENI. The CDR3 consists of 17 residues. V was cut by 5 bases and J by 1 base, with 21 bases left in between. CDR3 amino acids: CASSSMARSTISYEQYF. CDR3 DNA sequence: TGTGCCAGCTCATCTATGGCAAGGTCAACGATTTCCTACGAGCAGTACTTC.

The CDR3 nucleotides are TGTGCCAGCGAGGACCAGGGACAGGGACATCAGCCCCAGCATTTT. Amino acids: CASEDQGQGHQPQHF. The chain uses TRBV27 and TRBJ1-5, with 9 bases lining up with TRBD1. Germline lookup yields CDR1 MNHEY and CDR2 SMNVEV (reference sequence). The junction had 10 bases not matched to a gene; V was cut back by 8 bases and J by 5 bases. The CDR3 runs 15 residues.